Presented here are 27 T cell receptor beta chains from one specimen sequenced in a study of read filtering for tumor transcriptome and immune sequencing. Molecular barcoded adaptors covering alpha/delta and beta/gamma chains were used on 400 to 450 ng RNA. TCRdb re-derived calls from the reads in MiXCR, one entry per CDR3 protein. Of some 20,000 distinct CDR3 sequences listed, around 20% are singletons. The sample consisted of a population of CD138-negative cells sorted from bone marrow. These TCRs come from a donor aged 40 or over with multiple myeloma.

Comment on this clonotype: Just one base apart from a much larger clone, this may be a read error. The J gene is TRBJ2-3, the V gene TRBV5-1; 9 positions match TRBD2. CDR3 length: 16 residues. Germline V lookup: CDR1 SGHRS, CDR2 YFSETQ. V lost 9 bases and J lost 6; bases outside the gene matches: 17. CDR3 nucleotides: TGCGCCAACAGACACGAGGGCACTAGCGGGTACGATACGCAGTATTTT. It codes for CANRHEGTSGYDTQYF.

The V call is TRBV28, the J call TRBJ2-7, with D unclear. The CDR3 totals 13 residues. Germline lookup yields CDR1 MDHEN and CDR2 SYDVKM. V lost 3 bases and J lost 12, with 18 bases in between. CDR3 sequence reads: CASSFSLETRGYF. The DNA of the CDR3 is TGTGCCAGCAGTTTTTCCCTCGAGACGAGAGGGTACTTC.

The V and J genes are TRBV11-2 and TRBJ2-2; D unclear. Germline-derived CDR1 and CDR2 are SGHAT and FQNNGV. Trimming stripped 5 bases from V and 3 bases from J, with 4 bases between. This CDR3 contains 12 residues. The CDR3: CASSLHTGELFF. CDR3 DNA: TGTGCCAGCAGCCTACACACCGGGGAGCTGTTTTTT.

This clonotype was recorded at least ten times. The CDR3 is CSADGAGGPDTQYF. The CDR3 coding sequence is TGCAGTGCTGATGGGGCGGGAGGTCCAGATACGCAGTATTTT. V gene TRBV20-1 combines with J gene TRBJ2-3; 8 positions match TRBD2. The junction had 8 bases not matched to a gene; V was cut back by 5 bases and J by 4 bases. The V gene's germline CDR1 is DFQATT and CDR2 SNEGSKA (reference sequence). This CDR3 comprises 14 residues.

This clonotype has a handful of counts. V gene TRBV20-1 combines with J gene TRBJ1-1, with a weak D call TRBD1 (6 bases). The CDR3 extends over 12 amino acids. The V gene's germline CDR1 is DFQATT and CDR2 SNEGSKA (reference sequence). Trimming took 4 bases from V and 4 from J, leaving 10 bases between them. The CDR3 sequence is CSATRGRTEAFF. The CDR3 nucleotides read TGCAGTGCTACACGGGGGCGCACTGAAGCTTTCTTT.

As to this clonotype: This likely comes from a read error, as the CDR3 has no conserved phenylalanine or tryptophan at its end. The gene calls are TRBV28 and TRBJ1-4; D may be TRBD1 (5 bases). With 5 bases removed from V and 8 bases from J, the gap between germline ends came to 15 bases. The CDR3 consists of 14 residues. The germline CDR1 and CDR2 sequences are MDHEN and SYDVKM. CDR3 sequence: CASSPGGRKEKLFL. CDR3 coding DNA: TGTGCCAGCAGTCCCGGGGGACGAAAGGAAAAACTGTTTTTA.

The rearrangement uses TRBV2 and TRBJ2-7; 12 positions agree with TRBD2. CDR3 length: 13 amino acids. The germline V gene has CDR1 SNHLY and CDR2 FYNNEI. Unmatched junction bases numbered 4, after V lost 9 bases and J lost 4 bases. The CDR3 nucleotides are TGTGCCAGTCAGACTAGCGGGAGTTACGAGCAGTACTTC. Amino acid sequence: CASQTSGSYEQYF.

On this clonotype: A much larger clone differs by one base, so this may be a read error. This sequence joins TRBV29-1 and TRBJ2-7, with a weak D call TRBD2 (6 bases). This CDR3 is built from 11 residues. The V gene's germline CDR1 is SQVTM and CDR2 ANQGSEA. V was cut by 3 bases and J by 13 bases, with 16 bases left in between. In DNA form, the CDR3 reads TGCAGCGTTGACCTGTCCTGGAGGGTATACTTC. Its translation is CSVDLSWRVYF.

This clonotype occurred a few times. This chain uses TRBV7-9 with TRBJ2-3, with 7 bases aligning to TRBD2. The CDR3 is 15 residues long. With 2 bases clipped from V and 2 bases from J, the junction kept 4 bases outside the gene matches. The germline V gene has CDR1 SEHNR and CDR2 FQNEAQ (reference sequence). CDR3 nucleotide sequence: TGTGCCAGCAGCTTAATCCTAGCGGCCACAGATACGCAGTATTTT. This translates into CASSLILAATDTQYF.

This chain joins TRBV29-1 and TRBJ2-5, with D maybe TRBD2 (5 bases). The CDR3 totals 14 residues. Germline values: CDR1 SQVTM, CDR2 ANQGSEA. Trimming removed 0 bases from V and 5 bases from J, with 13 bases in between. The chain's CDR3 is CSVEDPGIAETQYF. The CDR3 coding sequence is TGCAGCGTTGAAGATCCCGGGATCGCCGAGACCCAGTACTTC.

This clonotype has a count of ten or more. V gene TRBV2 combines with J gene TRBJ2-2; TRBD2 agrees at 8 bases. Germline CDR1 is SNHLY and CDR2 is FYNNEI. CDR3 length: 17 amino acids. The ends lost 5 bases at V and 4 bases at J; junction bases unmatched: 12. The CDR3 reads CASSFPLREGRTGELFF. In nucleotides, the CDR3 is TGTGCCAGCAGTTTCCCTTTACGGGAGGGCCGCACCGGGGAGCTGTTTTTT. Looking up the rest from reference TRBV2 and TRBJ2-2 gives the full variable domain: EPEVTQTPSHQVTQMGQEVILRCVPISNHLYFYWYRQILGQKVEFLVSFYNNEISEKSEIFDDQFSVERPDGSNFTLKIRSTKLEDSAMYFCASSFPLREGRTGELFFGEGSRLTVL.

This clonotype was counted only a few times. V gene TRBV6-2 or TRBV6-3 combines with J gene TRBJ2-3; D is unclear. The CDR3 has 13 amino acids. With 6 bases removed from V and 1 base from J, the gap between germline ends came to 8 bases. From germline, CDR1 is MNHEY and CDR2 SVGEGT. CDR3 bases: TGTGCCAGCAGAGTTCCGGGCACAGATACGCAGTATTTT. Translating gives CASRVPGTDTQYF.

This clonotype was observed at least ten times. The chain uses TRBV11-1 and TRBJ2-2; possible D gene TRBD1, 5 bases. CDR3 length: 15 amino acids. V was clipped by 2 bases and J by 0 bases, with 7 bases between them. CDR1 SGHAT and CDR2 FQDESV come from the germline V gene (reference sequence). CDR3 amino acids: CASSLRGSNTGELFF. The CDR3 nucleotides read TGTGCCAGCAGCTTAAGGGGCTCGAACACCGGGGAGCTGTTTTTT.

This clonotype occurred many times. The rearrangement joins TRBV29-1 to TRBJ2-5; weak D call: TRBD1 (5 bases). Trimming shortened V by 2 bases and J by 4 bases, and 8 bases separated the two germline ends. Germline V gene lookup returns CDR1 SQVTM and CDR2 ANQGSEA. The CDR3 covers 12 residues. The CDR3 protein is CSVERQLETQYF. The DNA of the CDR3 is TGCAGCGTTGAAAGACAGCTAGAGACCCAGTACTTC.

In its sample, this clonotype was seen many times. The chain links TRBV9 to TRBJ2-1; 7 nucleotides line up with TRBD2. V was pared by 3 bases and J by 6 bases, with 6 bases of the junction left unmatched. This CDR3 is 14 amino acids long. Germline values: CDR1 SGDLS, CDR2 YYNGEE. The CDR3 loop is CASSGLAESNEQFF. DNA for the CDR3: TGTGCCAGCAGCGGGCTAGCGGAGAGCAATGAGCAGTTCTTC.

Comment on this clonotype: A clone one base away is much larger, so this may be a read error. The CDR3 bases are TGTGCCAGCAGCTTAACGGCGGGAGTAGCAGATAGGCAGTATTTT. Translating gives CASSLTAGVADRQYF. This chain links TRBV7-3 with TRBJ2-3; TRBD2 agrees at 7 bases. The CDR3 contains 15 residues. Germline CDR1 and CDR2: SGHTA and FQGTGA.

The chain joins TRBV24-1 to TRBJ2-1; D call uncertain. V gave up 4 bases and J gave up 0 bases, with 12 bases separating them. Germline CDR1 is KGHDR and CDR2 is SFDVKD. The length of the CDR3 is 16 residues. The CDR3 spells CATSDATPSSYNEQFF. CDR3 coding DNA: TGTGCCACCAGTGACGCCACACCTAGCTCCTACAATGAGCAGTTCTTC.

On this clonotype: A much larger clone lies a single base off, so this may be a read error. This chain uses TRBV29-1 with TRBJ2-5, with 7 bases aligning to TRBD2. CDR3 length: 15 residues. CDR1 and CDR2 from the germline V gene are SQVTM and ANQGSEA. After removal of 7 bases from V and 7 bases from J, the junction contained 18 bases not matched to a gene. This CDR3 reads CSGALSLAEPVTQYF. Here the CDR3 DNA reads TGCAGCGGGGCCCTCTCCCTAGCGGAGCCGGTGACCCAGTACTTC.

This clonotype ranks as medium-sized (0.01 to 0.1%). The chain links TRBV28 to TRBJ2-7; D perhaps matches TRBD2 (5 bases). CDR3 size: 12 residues. Per germline, CDR1 MDHEN and CDR2 SYDVKM. With 6 bases removed from V and 7 bases from J, the gap between germline ends came to 13 bases. Here the CDR3 DNA reads TGTGCCAGCAGCCGGACTCAAGTAGAGCAGTACTTC. Translation: CASSRTQVEQYF.

This clonotype was detected ten times or more. The CDR3 nucleotides are TGCAGTCCCACTTTGGGACAAGTACAGTTCTTC. Its translation is CSPTLGQVQFF. The V and J genes are TRBV20-1 and TRBJ2-1; the D gene is possibly TRBD1 (6 bases). The CDR3 has 11 residues. Per germline, CDR1 DFQATT and CDR2 SNEGSKA (reference sequence). The ends were cut back, 8 bases at V and 13 bases at J, with 18 bases in the middle.

This clonotype was counted many times. CDR3 DNA: TGCAGCGTTGAAGGCCTAGCGGGAGTTTATGATTACAATGAGCAGTTCTTC. Amino acids: CSVEGLAGVYDYNEQFF. V usage is TRBV29-1 and J usage is TRBJ2-1; 10 positions match TRBD2. CDR3 length equals 17 residues. The V gene's germline CDR1 is SQVTM and CDR2 ANQGSEA. V shed 1 base, J shed 4 bases, and the junction held 10 bases outside the gene matches.

The chain recombines TRBV27 with TRBJ2-1; D unclear. The CDR3 extends over 12 amino acids. Trimming took off 5 bases at V and 15 bases at J, with 17 bases between the two ends. CDR1 is MNHEY, CDR2 SMNVEV, per germline (reference sequence). The CDR3 region is CASSPGPGQWFF. CDR3 DNA: TGTGCCAGCAGTCCCGGCCCGGGCCAGTGGTTCTTC.

J is TRBJ2-5 and V is TRBV28; D not certain. V lost 3 bases and J lost 1, with 9 bases in between. This CDR3 is built from 14 residues. The germline V gene encodes CDR1 MDHEN and CDR2 SYDVKM. CDR3 DNA sequence: TGTGCCAGCAGTTTTTTGAGGAGCCAAGAGACCCAGTACTTC. It translates to CASSFLRSQETQYF.

There are many counts of this clonotype. V gene TRBV28 combines with J gene TRBJ2-7; 11 bases agree with TRBD2. This CDR3 region has 14 residues. Germline CDR1 reads MDHEN; CDR2 reads SYDVKM. Losses at the gene ends were 9 bases for V and 4 bases for J; bases not matched to a gene: 8. The DNA of the CDR3 is TGTGCCAGTACTATGGGGACTAGCGGTTACGAGCAGTACTTC. It encodes CASTMGTSGYEQYF.

The V and J genes are TRBV6-2 or TRBV6-3 and TRBJ1-5, with a possible D match to TRBD1 (5 bases). The germline gives CDR1 MNHEY, CDR2 SVGEGT. Trimming took 5 bases from V and 0 from J, leaving 14 bases between them. The CDR3 sequence is 16 residues long. The CDR3: CASSRKGAYSNQPQHF. CDR3 nucleotide sequence: TGTGCCAGCAGTCGGAAAGGGGCTTATAGCAATCAGCCCCAGCATTTT.

The J gene is TRBJ2-3, the V gene TRBV20-1; D unclear. This CDR3 spans 13 amino acids. Germline CDR1 and CDR2: DFQATT and SNEGSKA (reference sequence). Trimming took 6 bases from V and 1 from J, leaving 11 bases between them. CDR3 protein: CSAFSVGTDTQYF. Written as DNA, the CDR3 is TGCAGTGCATTCAGCGTGGGCACAGATACGCAGTATTTT.

This clonotype qualifies as medium-sized. The chain uses TRBV21-1 and TRBJ2-4. TRBV21-1 is a recognized pseudogene. This CDR3 comprises 18 residues. The CDR3 DNA is TGTGCCAGCAGCGATAGGCTTCGGAACAGATTAGCCAAAAACATTCAGTACTTC. It encodes CASSDRLRNRLAKNIQYF.